This T cell receptor (beta chain) was profiled in a study of blood T cells in healthy people across ages. A second PCR, run for roughly 7 to 11 cycles, used a sample-barcoded 5' primer plus a J-beta primer mix. TCRdb fed the 5' RACE reads into MiXCR, producing one record per CDR3 protein. The profile shows 1,500,000 or so distinct CDR3 sequences, approximately 63% of them singletons. CDR1 is DFQATT and CDR2 is SNEGSKA in the germline V gene (reference sequence). The junction had 16 bases not matched to a gene; V was cut back by 0 bases and J by 10 bases. This CDR3 contains 17 residues. This chain links TRBV20-1 with TRBJ2-1; 9 bases match TRBD2. The material sequenced was blood. The clonotype originates from a man aged 18 to 35 in good health. The CDR3 bases are TGCAGTGCTAGAGACGACGCCGGGACTAGCCTGGGGGGAGAGCAGTTCTTC. Amino acids: CSARDDAGTSLGGEQFF.